The 9 T cell receptor beta chains in this list originate from one sample, sequenced in a study of shared clonotypes between healthy human individuals. Produced via immunoSEQ multiplex PCR; TCRdb's table is partial and in-frame only. The sample has some 2,000,000 clones, nearly 97% seen once; the top ten hold around 0.13%. Sequenced: naive CD4+ T cells sorted from blood. The subset: CD45RA+ positively selected. The receptor set was obtained from a man in his late teens or twenties in good health.

The J gene is TRBJ2-7, the V gene TRBV6-5; possibly TRBD2 for D (5 bases). The CDR3 runs 14 residues. The germline gives CDR1 MNHEY, CDR2 SVGAGI. With 7 bases removed from V and 0 bases from J, the gap between germline ends came to 13 bases. CDR3 residues: CASTEERTSYEQYF. CDR3 nucleotide sequence: TGTGCCAGCACCGAAGAGCGGACCTCCTACGAGCAGTACTTC.

The chain is built from TRBV4-1 and TRBJ1-6; no clear D. Germline CDR1 is MGHRA and CDR2 is YSYEKL. Deletions cut 1 base from V and 9 bases from J, with 7 bases between. The CDR3 has 13 amino acids. The CDR3 here is CASSQVAGSPLHF. CDR3 bases: TGCGCCAGCAGCCAAGTTGCAGGTTCACCCCTCCACTTT.

The chain couples TRBV27 to TRBJ2-2; 10 bases line up with TRBD1. Germline V gene data show CDR1 as MNHEY and CDR2 as SMNVEV (reference sequence). Trimming at V came to 3 bases and at J to 6 bases, leaving 7 bases not matched to a gene. The CDR3 is 16 amino acids. The DNA of the CDR3 is TGTGCCAGCAGTTTTGACAGGGGGCTGTACGCCGGGGAGCTGTTTTTT. This translates into CASSFDRGLYAGELFF.

V gene TRBV30 combines with J gene TRBJ2-2; 9 positions match TRBD1. Germline V lookup: CDR1 GTSNPN, CDR2 SVGIG (reference sequence). The CDR3 spans 16 residues. The trim removed 5 bases at V and 4 bases at J, leaving 11 bases unmatched. The CDR3 spells CAWVPWGQGITGELFF. CDR3 in DNA: TGTGCCTGGGTACCCTGGGGACAGGGAATCACCGGGGAGCTGTTTTTT.

V usage is TRBV4-1 and J usage is TRBJ2-1; D is uncertain. The CDR3 runs to 16 residues. Germline CDR1 reads MGHRA; CDR2 reads YSYEKL. The ends were cut back, 7 bases at V and 1 base at J, with 17 bases in the middle. The CDR3 protein is CASTTGRTESYNEQFF. CDR3 nucleotides: TGCGCCAGCACCACCGGGCGTACCGAGTCCTACAATGAGCAGTTCTTC.

This chain uses TRBV7-2 with TRBJ2-1, with TRBD2 identical over 9 bases. V was pared by 7 bases and J by 9 bases, with 7 bases of the junction left unmatched. The CDR3 has 13 amino acids. Per germline, CDR1 SGHTA and CDR2 FQGNSA. In DNA form, the CDR3 reads TGTGCCAGCACCCAGGGACTAGCCACTGAGCAGTTCTTC. Translating gives CASTQGLATEQFF.

Note on this clone: Other DNA sequences in the sample encode the same CDR3. This chain connects TRBV7-2 to TRBJ2-7; maybe TRBD2 (6 bases). Germline-derived CDR1 and CDR2 are SGHTA and FQGNSA. This CDR3 has 14 residues. V lost 1 base, J lost 2 bases, and 9 bases lay in between. This chain's CDR3 is CASSLGGITYEQYF. As DNA, the CDR3 is TGTGCCAGCAGCTTAGGCGGGATTACCTACGAGCAGTACTTC.

The chain recombines TRBV27 with TRBJ2-7; the D gene is possibly TRBD1 (5 bases). The CDR3 is 14 residues long. CDR1 and CDR2 from the germline V gene are MNHEY and SMNVEV (reference sequence). The germline V and J ends were trimmed by 6 bases and 3 bases, with 15 bases remaining between them. The CDR3 DNA is TGTGCCAGCAGAACAGGCCTGGGAAACTACGAGCAGTACTTC. Its translation is CASRTGLGNYEQYF.

V and J are TRBV4-1 and TRBJ1-1, with 7 nucleotides matching TRBD1. Germline V lookup: CDR1 MGHRA, CDR2 YSYEKL. The J segment lost 1 base and the V segment lost 1 base, leaving 6 bases of the junction unmatched. The CDR3 runs 16 residues. CDR3 in amino acids: CASSQGPTGKNTEAFF. DNA for the CDR3: TGCGCCAGCAGCCAAGGCCCGACAGGGAAGAACACTGAAGCTTTCTTT.